The rows below give T cell receptor beta chains drawn from one sample of a study of CD8 T cells in ankylosing spondylitis. One entry per CDR3 protein results from TCRdb running MiXCR on the 5' RACE reads. The table lists 700,000 or so distinct CDR3 sequences, roughly 19% of them singletons, with around 20% in the top ten. Sequenced input: blood, either unsorted or a sorted T cell fraction (not recorded which). These receptors were collected from a male donor with ankylosing spondylitis. The CDR3 runs from the conserved cysteine through the conserved F or W. Each record gives: D gene, J gene, V gene, clone size, CDR3 protein, CDR3 DNA. D genes are given only for firm matches. Some rows mark clone size as missing; the rest say once, few, many or name a class of expanded clone.

>TRBD1|TRBJ2-7|TRBV5-6|NA
CASSLVGQGAVYEQYF
TGTGCCAGCAGCTTGGTCGGGCAGGGGGCTGTCTACGAGCAGTACTTC
>NA|TRBJ2-1|TRBV4-1|NA
CASSSSGRKTYNEQFF
TGCGCCAGCAGCTCTTCGGGGAGGAAAACCTACAATGAGCAGTTCTTC
>TRBD2|TRBJ2-3|TRBV20-1|few
CSARALAGGEDTQYF
TGCAGTGCTAGAGCACTAGCGGGAGGCGAAGATACGCAGTATTTT
>NA|TRBJ2-1|TRBV20-1|once
CSARGQLSYNEQFF
TGCAGTGCCAGAGGGCAGTTATCCTACAATGAGCAGTTCTTC
>TRBD1|TRBJ1-2|TRBV7-2|few
CASSFPPGQGNGYTF
TGTGCCAGCAGCTTTCCCCCGGGACAGGGGAATGGCTACACCTTC
>NA|TRBJ2-2|TRBV5-1|NA
CASSFAQNANTGELFF
TGCGCCAGCAGCTTCGCACAGAACGCGAACACCGGGGAGCTGTTTTTT
>NA|TRBJ1-2|TRBV21-1|few
CASTSGGASYGYTF
TGTGCCAGCACCTCGGGGGGCGCAAGCTATGGCTACACCTTC
>TRBD1|TRBJ2-7|TRBV29-1|NA
CSGLKPGQGNYEQYF
TGCAGCGGCCTCAAACCGGGACAGGGAAACTACGAGCAGTACTTC
>NA|TRBJ2-7|TRBV29-1|few
CSARGLYYEQYF
TGCAGCGCACGCGGACTCTACTACGAGCAGTACTTC
>NA|TRBJ2-1|TRBV12-3/TRBV12-4|few
CASTYLGGGNEQFF
TGTGCCAGCACCTACTTAGGGGGGGGCAATGAGCAGTTCTTC
>TRBD1|TRBJ2-1|TRBV6-2/TRBV6-3|once
CASATGEWGHEQFF
TGTGCCAGCGCAACAGGGGAATGGGGCCATGAGCAGTTCTTC
>NA|TRBJ2-1|TRBV12-3/TRBV12-4|NA
CASSFHRASSYNEQFF
TGTGCCAGCAGTTTCCACAGGGCGAGCTCCTACAATGAGCAGTTCTTC
>TRBD1|TRBJ2-3|TRBV3-1|few
CASRPAGTGGTDTQYF
TGTGCCAGCAGGCCGGCGGGGACAGGGGGCACAGATACGCAGTATTTT
>NA|TRBJ2-2|TRBV12-3/TRBV12-4|many
CASSLDATKNTGELFF
TGTGCCAGCAGTTTAGATGCGACTAAGAACACCGGGGAGCTGTTTTTT
>NA|TRBJ1-1|TRBV7-9|NA
CASIQTGVNTEAFF
TGTGCCAGCATCCAGACGGGGGTGAACACTGAAGCTTTCTTT
>TRBD2|TRBJ2-6|TRBV7-8|NA
CASSLVGLAGGPSGANVLTF
TGTGCCAGCAGCTTAGTTGGACTAGCGGGAGGGCCATCTGGGGCCAACGTCCTGACTTTC
>NA|TRBJ2-5|TRBV5-1|NA
CASRAGSFSQETQYF
TGCGCCAGCCGAGCCGGCTCCTTCTCCCAAGAGACCCAGTACTTC
>NA|TRBJ2-2|TRBV12-3/TRBV12-4|NA
CASSLTEIRELFF
TGTGCCAGCAGTTTAACCGAAATCCGGGAGCTGTTTTTT
>TRBD1|TRBJ1-5|TRBV20-1|few
CSARDNRGVQPQHF
TGCAGTGCTAGAGACAACAGGGGGGTTCAGCCCCAGCATTTT
>NA|TRBJ2-1|TRBV5-1|NA
CASRFDGQQTYNEQFF
TGCGCCAGCAGGTTTGATGGACAGCAAACCTACAATGAGCAGTTCTTC
>NA|TRBJ2-3|TRBV7-2|NA
CASSLLITSTDTQYF
TGTGCCAGCAGCTTACTTATCACAAGCACAGATACGCAGTATTTT
>TRBD1|TRBJ1-2|TRBV25-1|NA
CASSTGGNYGYTF
TGTGCCAGCAGTACAGGGGGAAACTATGGCTACACCTTC
>NA|TRBJ2-1|TRBV27|once
CASSLDSRQGHYNEQFF
TGTGCCAGCAGTTTAGATAGTCGGCAGGGCCATTACAATGAGCAGTTCTTC
>NA|TRBJ1-1|TRBV15|few
CATSRETEAFF
TGTGCCACCAGCAGAGAAACTGAAGCTTTCTTT
>TRBD2|TRBJ2-7|TRBV3-1|NA
CASSQVYPSGSSYEQYF
TGTGCCAGCAGCCAAGTTTATCCTAGCGGGTCGAGCTACGAGCAGTACTTC
>NA|TRBJ2-1|TRBV20-1|NA
CSARRNEQFF
TGCAGTGCTAGAAGAAATGAGCAGTTCTTC
>NA|TRBJ2-1|TRBV4-1|few
CASSQVGGTYNEQFF
TGCGCCAGCAGCCAAGTAGGGGGGACCTACAATGAGCAGTTCTTC
>TRBD1|TRBJ2-1|TRBV12-3/TRBV12-4|NA
CASSFYRGDEQSF
TGTGCCAGCAGTTTTTACAGGGGCGATGAGCAGTCCTTC
>NA|TRBJ2-7|TRBV20-1|NA
CSASQLFTSYEQYF
TGCAGTGCTAGTCAGCTTTTCACCTCCTACGAGCAGTACTTC
>NA|TRBJ2-1|TRBV6-5|NA
CASSYRGTYNEQFF
TGTGCCAGCAGTTACAGAGGGACCTACAATGAGCAGTTCTTC
>NA|TRBJ1-2|TRBV4-2|NA
CASSQTDRNYGYTF
TGTGCCAGCAGCCAGACCGACAGAAACTATGGCTACACCTTC
>NA|TRBJ1-4|TRBV4-3|many
CASSQVMGEKLFF
TGCGCCAGCAGCCAAGTTATGGGTGAAAAACTGTTTTTT
>TRBD1|TRBJ2-6|TRBV11-1|few
CASSSTGTGSSGANVLTF
TGTGCCAGCAGCTCGACCGGGACAGGGAGCTCTGGGGCCAACGTCCTGACTTTC
>TRBD1|TRBJ2-1|TRBV15|NA
CATSPDRGYDEQFF
TGTGCCACCAGCCCGGACAGGGGTTACGATGAGCAGTTCTTC
>NA|TRBJ2-1|TRBV28|NA
CASSPGTISYNEQFF
TGTGCCAGCAGTCCCGGGACCATATCCTACAATGAGCAGTTCTTC
>TRBD1|TRBJ1-3|TRBV15|few
CATSKTGAGNTIYF
TGTGCCACCAGCAAGACAGGGGCGGGAAACACCATATATTTT
>TRBD2|TRBJ2-1|TRBV5-6|NA
CASSLLVRTSLEQFF
TGTGCCAGCAGCTTGTTGGTCAGGACTAGTCTTGAGCAGTTCTTC
>NA|TRBJ2-2|TRBV5-1|few
CASSLPSPNTGELFF
TGCGCCAGCAGCTTGCCTAGCCCCAACACCGGGGAGCTGTTTTTT
>NA|TRBJ2-7|TRBV7-9|few
CASSLRGPVGYEQYF
TGTGCCAGCAGCTTAAGGGGCCCGGTTGGGTACGAGCAGTACTTC
>NA|TRBJ1-5|TRBV20-1|few
CSARARRGEGQPQHF
TGCAGTGCTAGAGCTCGGAGGGGCGAAGGTCAGCCCCAGCATTTT
>NA|TRBJ2-5|TRBV19|few
CASSITSSQETQYF
TGTGCCAGTAGTATAACTAGCAGCCAAGAGACCCAGTACTTC
>TRBD1|TRBJ2-7|TRBV4-1|few
CASSQEWGQAPYEQYF
TGCGCCAGCAGCCAAGAATGGGGACAGGCACCCTACGAGCAGTACTTC
>TRBD2|TRBJ2-3|TRBV3-1|NA
CASSRPRGERDSTDTQYF
TGTGCCAGCAGCCGCCCTAGGGGTGAGCGGGACAGCACAGATACGCAGTATTTT
>NA|TRBJ1-4|TRBV6-5|NA
CASSYSSLTEKLFF
TGTGCCAGCAGTTACTCGAGTCTTACTGAAAAACTGTTTTTT
>TRBD1|TRBJ2-3|TRBV20-1|NA
CSAFEGASTDTQYF
TGCAGTGCTTTCGAGGGGGCTAGCACAGATACGCAGTATTTT